The source of this T cell receptor beta chain is a study of blood T cell repertoires in COVID-19. Study as a whole: The analysed material was cDNA or gDNA that came from T cells, B-cell-depleted T cells, or PBMCs.

Germline CDR1 MNHNS, CDR2 SASEGT. Trimming took 0 bases from V and 6 from J; bases not matched to a gene: 3. This CDR3 is built from 16 residues. Data came from immunoSEQ multiplex PCR; TCRdb stores just in-frame clones and leaves some out. Of about 300,000 clones listed, about nine tenths are singletons. The chain links TRBV6-1 to TRBJ2-2, with 11 bases lining up with TRBD1. The specimen was PBMCs or T cells enriched from blood (not recorded which). This receptor was identified in a man aged 30 to 45 who had recovered from COVID-19. The CDR3 is CASSEARGQGAGELFF. The CDR3 nucleotides read TGTGCCAGCAGTGAAGCGCGGGGACAGGGGGCCGGGGAGCTGTTTTTT.